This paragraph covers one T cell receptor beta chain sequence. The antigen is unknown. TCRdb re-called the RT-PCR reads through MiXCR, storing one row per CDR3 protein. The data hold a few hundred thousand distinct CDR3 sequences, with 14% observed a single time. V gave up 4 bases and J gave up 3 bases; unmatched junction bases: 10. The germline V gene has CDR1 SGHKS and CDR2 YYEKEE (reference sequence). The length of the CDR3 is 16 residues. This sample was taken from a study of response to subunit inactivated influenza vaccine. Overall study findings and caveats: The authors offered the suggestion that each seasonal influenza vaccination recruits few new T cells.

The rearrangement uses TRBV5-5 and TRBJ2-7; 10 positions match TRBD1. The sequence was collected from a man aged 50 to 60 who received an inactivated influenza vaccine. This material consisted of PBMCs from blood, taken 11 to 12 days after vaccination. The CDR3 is CASSVHSGTGVYEQYF. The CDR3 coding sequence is TGTGCCAGCAGCGTCCACTCCGGGACAGGGGTCTACGAGCAGTACTTC.